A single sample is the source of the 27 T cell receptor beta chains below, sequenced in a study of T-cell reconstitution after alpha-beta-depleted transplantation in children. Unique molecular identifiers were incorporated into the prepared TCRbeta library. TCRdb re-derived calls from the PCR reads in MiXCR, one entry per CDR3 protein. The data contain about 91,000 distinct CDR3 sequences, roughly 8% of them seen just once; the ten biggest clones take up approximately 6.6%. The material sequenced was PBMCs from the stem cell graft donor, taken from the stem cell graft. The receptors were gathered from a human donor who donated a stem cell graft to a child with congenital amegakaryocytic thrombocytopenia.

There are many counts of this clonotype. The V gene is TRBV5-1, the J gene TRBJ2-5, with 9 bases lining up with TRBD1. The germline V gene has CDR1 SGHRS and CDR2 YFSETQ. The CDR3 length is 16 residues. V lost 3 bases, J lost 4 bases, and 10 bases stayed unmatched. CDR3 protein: CASSYAGTGLGETQYF. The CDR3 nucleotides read TGCGCCAGCAGCTATGCCGGGACAGGGCTCGGAGAGACCCAGTACTTC.

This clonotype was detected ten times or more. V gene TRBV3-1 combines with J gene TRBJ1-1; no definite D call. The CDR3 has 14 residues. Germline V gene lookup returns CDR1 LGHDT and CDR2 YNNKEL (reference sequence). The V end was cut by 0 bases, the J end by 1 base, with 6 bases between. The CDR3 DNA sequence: TGTGCCAGCAGCCAAGAATCGGAGAACACTGAAGCTTTCTTT. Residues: CASSQESENTEAFF.

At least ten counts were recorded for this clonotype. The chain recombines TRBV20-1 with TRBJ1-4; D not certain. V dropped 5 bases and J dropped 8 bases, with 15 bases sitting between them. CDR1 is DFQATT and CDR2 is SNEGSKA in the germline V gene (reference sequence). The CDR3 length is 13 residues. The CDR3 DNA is TGCAGTGCTCCCCAGGAGCCCGCGGAAAAACTGTTTTTT. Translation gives CSAPQEPAEKLFF.

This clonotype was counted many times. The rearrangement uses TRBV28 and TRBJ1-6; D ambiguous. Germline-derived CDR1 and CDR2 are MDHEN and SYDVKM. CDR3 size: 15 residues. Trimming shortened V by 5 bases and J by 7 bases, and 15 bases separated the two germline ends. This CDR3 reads CASSILQLPNSPLHF. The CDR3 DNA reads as TGTGCCAGCAGTATCCTACAGTTACCGAATTCACCCCTCCACTTT.

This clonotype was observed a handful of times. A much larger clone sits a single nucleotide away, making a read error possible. CDR3 amino acids: CSAPPPGSTDTQYF. The CDR3, as DNA: TGCAGTGCTCCACCACCGGGCAGCACAGATACGCAGTATTTT. The genes are TRBV20-1 and TRBJ2-3; D ambiguous. V was clipped by 5 bases and J by 0 bases, with 12 bases between them. Germline V lookup: CDR1 DFQATT, CDR2 SNEGSKA (reference sequence). The CDR3 is 14 residues long.

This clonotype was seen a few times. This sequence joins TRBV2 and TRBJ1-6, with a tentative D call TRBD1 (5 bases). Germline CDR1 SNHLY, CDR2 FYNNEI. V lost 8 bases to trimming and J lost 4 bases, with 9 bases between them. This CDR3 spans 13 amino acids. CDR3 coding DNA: TGTGCCAGCGGGCGGGGGTATAATTCACCCCTCCACTTT. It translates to CASGRGYNSPLHF.

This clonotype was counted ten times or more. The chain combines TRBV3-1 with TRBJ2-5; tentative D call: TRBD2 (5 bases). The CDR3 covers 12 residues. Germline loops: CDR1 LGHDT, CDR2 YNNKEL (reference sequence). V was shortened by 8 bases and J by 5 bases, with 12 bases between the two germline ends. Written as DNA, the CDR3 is TGTGCCAGCGTGTCGGAGGTGGAGACCCAGTACTTC. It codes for CASVSEVETQYF.

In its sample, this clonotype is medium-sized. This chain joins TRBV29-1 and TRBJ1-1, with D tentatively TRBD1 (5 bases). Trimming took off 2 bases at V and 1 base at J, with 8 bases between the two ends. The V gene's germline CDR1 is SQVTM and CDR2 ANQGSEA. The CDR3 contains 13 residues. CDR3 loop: CSVESTANTEAFF. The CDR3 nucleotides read TGCAGCGTTGAATCGACAGCGAACACTGAAGCTTTCTTT.

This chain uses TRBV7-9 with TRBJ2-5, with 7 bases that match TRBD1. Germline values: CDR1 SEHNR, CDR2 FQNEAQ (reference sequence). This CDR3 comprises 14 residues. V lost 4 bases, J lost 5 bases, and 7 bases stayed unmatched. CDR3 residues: CASSSSPGQETQYF. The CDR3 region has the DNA TGTGCCAGCAGCTCCTCACCGGGACAGGAGACCCAGTACTTC.

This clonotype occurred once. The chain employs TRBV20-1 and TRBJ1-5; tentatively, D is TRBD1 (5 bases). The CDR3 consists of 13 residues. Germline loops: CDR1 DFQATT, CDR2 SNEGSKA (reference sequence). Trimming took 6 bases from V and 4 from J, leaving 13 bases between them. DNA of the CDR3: TGCAGTGCCAAGGGGATTTGGAATCAGCCCCAGCATTTT. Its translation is CSAKGIWNQPQHF.

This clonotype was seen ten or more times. DNA for the CDR3: TGTGCCACCAGCAGGGGCGTGAACACTGAAGCTTTCTTT. Its protein product is CATSRGVNTEAFF. The V call is TRBV24-1, the J call TRBJ1-1; D is possibly TRBD1 (6 bases). V lost 7 bases to trimming and J lost 0 bases, with 8 bases between them. This CDR3 is 13 amino acids long. In germline, CDR1 is KGHDR, CDR2 SFDVKD.

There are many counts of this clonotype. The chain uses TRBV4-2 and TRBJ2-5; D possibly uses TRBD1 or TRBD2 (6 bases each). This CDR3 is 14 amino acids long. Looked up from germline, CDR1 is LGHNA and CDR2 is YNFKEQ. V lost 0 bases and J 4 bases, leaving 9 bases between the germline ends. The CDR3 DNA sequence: TGTGCCAGCAGCCAAGAAGGGGGGAGAGAGACCCAGTACTTC. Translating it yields CASSQEGGRETQYF.

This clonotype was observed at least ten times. This CDR3 is CASSIRTEETQYF. CDR3 DNA sequence: TGTGCCAGCAGTATCAGGACAGAAGAGACCCAGTACTTC. V and J are TRBV27 and TRBJ2-5; D is possibly TRBD1 (6 bases). Trimming left V 5 bases short and J 3 bases short, with 10 bases between. The CDR3 runs 13 residues. Germline lookup yields CDR1 MNHEY and CDR2 SMNVEV (reference sequence).

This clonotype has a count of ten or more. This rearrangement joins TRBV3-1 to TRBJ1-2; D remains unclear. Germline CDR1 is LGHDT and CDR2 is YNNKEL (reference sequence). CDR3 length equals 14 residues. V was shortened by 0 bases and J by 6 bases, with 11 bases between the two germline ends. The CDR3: CASSQDNGRNGYTF. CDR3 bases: TGTGCCAGCAGCCAAGATAATGGAAGGAATGGCTACACCTTC.

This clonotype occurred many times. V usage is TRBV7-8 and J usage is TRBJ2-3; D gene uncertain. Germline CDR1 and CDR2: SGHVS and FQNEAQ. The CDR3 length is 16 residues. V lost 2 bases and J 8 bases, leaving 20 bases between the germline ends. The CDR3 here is CASSLKELRPGVTQYF. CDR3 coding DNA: TGTGCCAGCAGCTTAAAAGAATTACGGCCCGGTGTTACGCAGTATTTT.

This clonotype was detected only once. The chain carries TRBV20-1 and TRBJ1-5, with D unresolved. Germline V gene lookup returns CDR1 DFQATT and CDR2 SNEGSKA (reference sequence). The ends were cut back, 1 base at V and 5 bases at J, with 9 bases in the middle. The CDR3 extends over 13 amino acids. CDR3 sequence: CSARANLDQPQHF. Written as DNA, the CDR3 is TGCAGTGCTAGAGCGAATTTGGATCAGCCCCAGCATTTT.

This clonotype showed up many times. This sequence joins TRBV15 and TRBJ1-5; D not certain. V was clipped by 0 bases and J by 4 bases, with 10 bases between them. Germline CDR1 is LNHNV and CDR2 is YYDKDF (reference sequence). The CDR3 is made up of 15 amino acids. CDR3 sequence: CATSRDRAPNQPQHF. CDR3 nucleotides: TGTGCCACCAGCAGAGATCGAGCCCCGAATCAGCCCCAGCATTTT.

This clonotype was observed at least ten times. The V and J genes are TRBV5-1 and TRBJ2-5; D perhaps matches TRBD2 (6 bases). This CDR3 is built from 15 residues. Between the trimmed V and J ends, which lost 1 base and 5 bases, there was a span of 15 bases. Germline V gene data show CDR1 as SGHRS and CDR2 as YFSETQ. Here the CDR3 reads CASSLRSGAGETQYF. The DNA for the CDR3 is TGCGCCAGCAGCTTGAGGTCGGGAGCAGGGGAGACCCAGTACTTC.

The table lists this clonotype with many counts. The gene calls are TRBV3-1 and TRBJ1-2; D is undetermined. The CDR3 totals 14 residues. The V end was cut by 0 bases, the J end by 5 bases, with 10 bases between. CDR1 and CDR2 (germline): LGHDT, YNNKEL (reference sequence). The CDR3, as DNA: TGTGCCAGCAGCCAAGATTACAACCGATATGGCTACACCTTC. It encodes CASSQDYNRYGYTF.

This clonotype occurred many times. The CDR3 sequence: CASSLGPGRDAYEQYF. The CDR3 DNA sequence: TGTGCCAGCAGCTTGGGGCCGGGACGGGACGCCTACGAGCAGTACTTC. J is TRBJ2-7 and V is TRBV5-5; tentatively, D is TRBD1 or TRBD2 (5 bases each). CDR1 and CDR2 (germline): SGHKS, YYEKEE (reference sequence). Trimming cost V 0 bases and J 2 bases, with 15 bases left between them. This CDR3 is built from 16 residues.

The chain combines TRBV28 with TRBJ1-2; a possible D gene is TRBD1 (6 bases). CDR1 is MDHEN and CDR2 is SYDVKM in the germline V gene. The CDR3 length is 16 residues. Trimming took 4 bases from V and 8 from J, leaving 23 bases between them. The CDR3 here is CASSSAKGGGRSGYTF. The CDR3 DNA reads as TGTGCCAGCAGTTCCGCCAAGGGCGGGGGGCGGAGCGGCTACACCTTC.

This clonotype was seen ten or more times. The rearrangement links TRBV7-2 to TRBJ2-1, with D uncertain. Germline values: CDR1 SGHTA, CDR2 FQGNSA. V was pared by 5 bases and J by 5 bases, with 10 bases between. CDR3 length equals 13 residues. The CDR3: CASSLGRNNEQFF. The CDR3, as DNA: TGTGCCAGCAGCCTCGGGCGGAACAATGAGCAGTTCTTC.

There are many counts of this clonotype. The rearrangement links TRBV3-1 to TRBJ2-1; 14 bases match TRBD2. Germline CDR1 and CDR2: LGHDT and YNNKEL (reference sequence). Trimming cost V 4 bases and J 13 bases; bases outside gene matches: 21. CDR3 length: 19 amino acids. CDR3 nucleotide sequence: TGTGCCAGCAGCCCTACACCCGGACAGGGACTAGCGGGAGATCTTCTCCAGTTCTTC. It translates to CASSPTPGQGLAGDLLQFF.

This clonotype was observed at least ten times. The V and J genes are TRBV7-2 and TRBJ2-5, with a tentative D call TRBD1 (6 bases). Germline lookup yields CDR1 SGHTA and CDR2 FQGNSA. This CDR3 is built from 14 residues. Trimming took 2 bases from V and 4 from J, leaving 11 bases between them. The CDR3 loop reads CASSLYRDPETQYF. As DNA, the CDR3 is TGTGCCAGCAGCTTATACAGGGACCCAGAGACCCAGTACTTC.

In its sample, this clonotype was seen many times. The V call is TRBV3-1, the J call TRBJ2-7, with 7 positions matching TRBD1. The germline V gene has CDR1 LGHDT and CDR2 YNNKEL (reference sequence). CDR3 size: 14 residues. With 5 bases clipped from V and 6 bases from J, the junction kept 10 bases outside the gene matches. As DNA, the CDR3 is TGTGCCAGCAGCTCTAGACAGGGCGCCGGCGAGCAGTACTTC. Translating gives CASSSRQGAGEQYF.

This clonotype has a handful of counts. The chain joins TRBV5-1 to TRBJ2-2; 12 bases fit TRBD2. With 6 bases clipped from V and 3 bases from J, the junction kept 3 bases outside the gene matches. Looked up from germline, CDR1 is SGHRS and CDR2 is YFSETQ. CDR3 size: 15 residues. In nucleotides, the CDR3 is TGCGCCAGCACCCGGACTAGCGGGGACACCGGGGAGCTGTTTTTT. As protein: CASTRTSGDTGELFF.

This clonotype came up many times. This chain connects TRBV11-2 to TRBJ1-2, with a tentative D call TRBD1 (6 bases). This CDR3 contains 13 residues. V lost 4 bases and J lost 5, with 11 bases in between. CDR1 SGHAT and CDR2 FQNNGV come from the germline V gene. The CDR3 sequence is CASSSGQDYGYTF. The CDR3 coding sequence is TGTGCCAGCAGCTCGGGACAAGATTATGGCTACACCTTC.